The rows below give T cell receptor beta chains drawn from one sample of a study of blood T cell repertoires in COVID-19. The data were produced by immunoSEQ multiplex PCR, yet TCRdb's version contains in-frame clones alone and is incomplete. The sample holds approximately 140,000 clones, about 84% seen once. Material: peripheral blood. These TCRs come from a man aged 55 to 70 with active or convalescent COVID-19. CDR3s include the opening cysteine and the closing phenylalanine or tryptophan. Fields, in order: CDR3 DNA, CDR3 protein, J gene, D gene, V gene, clone size. D genes are given only for firm matches. Only part of the rows carry a size: once, few, many, or a class if the clone is expanded.

cdr3_nt: TGTGCCACCGGGACTAGCATCTACGAGCAGTACTTC
cdr3_aa: CATGTSIYEQYF
j_call: TRBJ2-7
d_call: TRBD2
v_call: TRBV7-6
clone_size: NA

cdr3_nt: TGTGCCAGCAAGGGACTAGCGGGATCCCCCAGAAGGCAGTTCTTC
cdr3_aa: CASKGLAGSPRRQFF
j_call: TRBJ2-1
d_call: TRBD2
v_call: TRBV6-5
clone_size: NA

cdr3_nt: TGTGCCAGCAGCTTAAGGACAGATCGGGGTGAAGCTTTCTTT
cdr3_aa: CASSLRTDRGEAFF
j_call: TRBJ1-1
d_call: NA
v_call: TRBV7-3
clone_size: NA

cdr3_nt: TGTGCCACCGGGAGGGTCGAATATGGCTACACCTTC
cdr3_aa: CATGRVEYGYTF
j_call: TRBJ1-2
d_call: NA
v_call: TRBV28
clone_size: NA

cdr3_nt: TGTGCCATCGGGGGGGGGTACGAGCAGTACTTC
cdr3_aa: CAIGGGYEQYF
j_call: TRBJ2-7
d_call: TRBD2
v_call: TRBV10-3
clone_size: NA

cdr3_nt: TGTGCCAGCTCACCGCTTTTATACCGGGAGGAGGATACGCAGTATTTT
cdr3_aa: CASSPLLYREEDTQYF
j_call: TRBJ2-3
d_call: TRBD2
v_call: TRBV18
clone_size: NA

cdr3_nt: TGCGCCAGCAGCCCCCTAAGGGACAACAGGGAAGCCCCATCGAATGAAAAACTGTTTTTT
cdr3_aa: CASSPLRDNREAPSNEKLFF
j_call: TRBJ1-4
d_call: NA
v_call: TRBV4-3
clone_size: once

cdr3_nt: TGTGCCAGCAGCTTAGAAGGGACATCGTGGGAAAAACTGTTTTTT
cdr3_aa: CASSLEGTSWEKLFF
j_call: TRBJ1-4
d_call: NA
v_call: TRBV7-6
clone_size: NA

cdr3_nt: TGTGCCAGCTCACCACCCAACACAGATACGCAGTATTTT
cdr3_aa: CASSPPNTDTQYF
j_call: TRBJ2-3
d_call: NA
v_call: TRBV18
clone_size: NA

cdr3_nt: TGTGCCAGCAGCTTAGTGGGGACAGTTTACAATGAGCAGTTCTTC
cdr3_aa: CASSLVGTVYNEQFF
j_call: TRBJ2-1
d_call: TRBD1
v_call: TRBV11-2
clone_size: NA

cdr3_nt: TGCGCCAGCCCGCCGGTTAGCGGGACCCAAAACATTCAGTACTTC
cdr3_aa: CASPPVSGTQNIQYF
j_call: TRBJ2-4
d_call: TRBD2
v_call: TRBV5-1
clone_size: NA

cdr3_nt: TGTGCCAGTAGTATCAGGGGGCGAGGTCAGGGGGCCAACGTCCTGACTTTC
cdr3_aa: CASSIRGRGQGANVLTF
j_call: TRBJ2-6
d_call: TRBD1
v_call: TRBV19
clone_size: few

cdr3_nt: TGTGCCAGCAGTTACGGTTTGGGGACAGGCGGCGGGGGGCAGTACTTC
cdr3_aa: CASSYGLGTGGGGQYF
j_call: TRBJ2-7
d_call: NA
v_call: TRBV6-5
clone_size: NA

cdr3_nt: TGTGCCAGCAGGACAGGGACAGATACGCAGTATTTT
cdr3_aa: CASRTGTDTQYF
j_call: TRBJ2-3
d_call: TRBD1
v_call: TRBV7-9
clone_size: few

cdr3_nt: TGTGCCAGCAGTTTATTATCCGGGACAGTCCAAGAGACCCAGTACTTC
cdr3_aa: CASSLLSGTVQETQYF
j_call: TRBJ2-5
d_call: TRBD1
v_call: TRBV28
clone_size: NA

cdr3_nt: TGTGCCACCAGCAGAGAGGGGGGACAGGGGGACACTGAAGCTTTCTTT
cdr3_aa: CATSREGGQGDTEAFF
j_call: TRBJ1-1
d_call: TRBD1
v_call: TRBV15
clone_size: few

cdr3_nt: TGCGCCAGCAGCTTGGCAGGGGATTCCTACGAGCAGTACTTC
cdr3_aa: CASSLAGDSYEQYF
j_call: TRBJ2-7
d_call: NA
v_call: TRBV5-1
clone_size: NA

cdr3_nt: TGTGCCAGCAGAACCGGGACAGGGTGGAAGCCCCAGCATTTT
cdr3_aa: CASRTGTGWKPQHF
j_call: TRBJ1-5
d_call: TRBD1
v_call: TRBV6-6
clone_size: NA

cdr3_nt: TGTGCCAGCAGCTTAGTGGGGCATCAGCCCCAGCATTTT
cdr3_aa: CASSLVGHQPQHF
j_call: TRBJ1-5
d_call: NA
v_call: TRBV7-6
clone_size: NA

cdr3_nt: TGTGCCAGCAGCCTTAGCGGGAGGGCGGGAGTAGATACGCAGTATTTT
cdr3_aa: CASSLSGRAGVDTQYF
j_call: TRBJ2-3
d_call: TRBD2
v_call: TRBV11-2
clone_size: NA

cdr3_nt: TGCGCCAGCAGCACTCCAGGGGGCTTCCCCTACGAGCAGTACTTC
cdr3_aa: CASSTPGGFPYEQYF
j_call: TRBJ2-7
d_call: TRBD1
v_call: TRBV4-1
clone_size: NA

cdr3_nt: TGCGCCAGCAGCCCCACTAGCGCCGCCGGGGAGCTGTTTTTT
cdr3_aa: CASSPTSAAGELFF
j_call: TRBJ2-2
d_call: TRBD2
v_call: TRBV5-1
clone_size: NA

cdr3_nt: TGTGCCAGCTCCAATAGCGGGTCCAGCACAGATACGCAGTATTTT
cdr3_aa: CASSNSGSSTDTQYF
j_call: TRBJ2-3
d_call: TRBD2
v_call: TRBV11-2
clone_size: few

cdr3_nt: TGCGCCAGCAGCCGCGATGGGACAGGGAACACCGGGGAGCTGTTTTTT
cdr3_aa: CASSRDGTGNTGELFF
j_call: TRBJ2-2
d_call: TRBD1
v_call: TRBV5-1
clone_size: NA

cdr3_nt: TGTGCCAGCAGTCTTAACCAGGGGGCGAGTCAGCCCCAGCATTTT
cdr3_aa: CASSLNQGASQPQHF
j_call: TRBJ1-5
d_call: TRBD1
v_call: TRBV7-9
clone_size: few

cdr3_nt: TGTGCCAGTCGTCCCGGAGACAGGGGGCCCTATGGCTACACCTTC
cdr3_aa: CASRPGDRGPYGYTF
j_call: TRBJ1-2
d_call: TRBD1
v_call: TRBV28
clone_size: NA

cdr3_nt: TGTGCCAGTCAACGACAGTCCTACTATGGCTACACCTTC
cdr3_aa: CASQRQSYYGYTF
j_call: TRBJ1-2
d_call: NA
v_call: TRBV6-5
clone_size: NA

cdr3_nt: TGTGCCAGCAGCTTAATGGGGACAGGGGGCCGGGGAGAGACCCAGTACTTC
cdr3_aa: CASSLMGTGGRGETQYF
j_call: TRBJ2-5
d_call: TRBD1
v_call: TRBV7-3
clone_size: NA

cdr3_nt: TGTGCCACCGGGACAGGGACCTACGACGAGCAGTACTTC
cdr3_aa: CATGTGTYDEQYF
j_call: TRBJ2-7
d_call: TRBD1
v_call: TRBV7-2
clone_size: NA

cdr3_nt: TGTGCCAGCAGCTTAAGAGGGACAGGGGGCTTCTATGGCTACACCTTC
cdr3_aa: CASSLRGTGGFYGYTF
j_call: TRBJ1-2
d_call: TRBD1
v_call: TRBV7-3
clone_size: NA

cdr3_nt: TGTGCCACCAGCAGAGATCGGGGATCAGGAGGGCCCCAGCATTTT
cdr3_aa: CATSRDRGSGGPQHF
j_call: TRBJ1-5
d_call: NA
v_call: TRBV15
clone_size: NA

cdr3_nt: TGCGCCAGCAGCTCCGGGGGGACAGGAGAAAGGAAACTGTTTTTT
cdr3_aa: CASSSGGTGERKLFF
j_call: TRBJ1-4
d_call: TRBD1
v_call: TRBV5-1
clone_size: few

cdr3_nt: TGTGCCTGGAAGCGGGAGGGCGTCGATGAGCAGTTCTTC
cdr3_aa: CAWKREGVDEQFF
j_call: TRBJ2-1
d_call: TRBD2
v_call: TRBV30
clone_size: NA

cdr3_nt: TGTGCCAGCACACTGGGACAGGGACAGGCTGAAAAACTGTTTTTT
cdr3_aa: CASTLGQGQAEKLFF
j_call: TRBJ1-4
d_call: TRBD1
v_call: TRBV9
clone_size: few

cdr3_nt: TGTGCCAGCAGGTACAGGGGGTATGGCGAGCAGTACTTC
cdr3_aa: CASRYRGYGEQYF
j_call: TRBJ2-7
d_call: TRBD1
v_call: TRBV12-3/TRBV12-4
clone_size: NA

cdr3_nt: TGCGCCACCCGGACTAGCGGGAGAGTTGTAGATACGCAGTATTTT
cdr3_aa: CATRTSGRVVDTQYF
j_call: TRBJ2-3
d_call: TRBD2
v_call: TRBV5-1
clone_size: NA

cdr3_nt: TGTGCCAGCAGTCGGCTCGGGACACATTATGGCTACACCTTC
cdr3_aa: CASSRLGTHYGYTF
j_call: TRBJ1-2
d_call: NA
v_call: TRBV6-2/TRBV6-3
clone_size: many

cdr3_nt: TGTGCCAGCAGTTGGGGAAGGGGGAACACCGGGGAGCTGTTTTTT
cdr3_aa: CASSWGRGNTGELFF
j_call: TRBJ2-2
d_call: NA
v_call: TRBV6-2/TRBV6-3
clone_size: few

cdr3_nt: TGTGCCAGTAATATCGGCTCTGGAAACACCATATATTTT
cdr3_aa: CASNIGSGNTIYF
j_call: TRBJ1-3
d_call: NA
v_call: TRBV19
clone_size: NA

cdr3_nt: TGCGCCAGCAGCCCGACAGGGACTGGAAACACCATATATTTT
cdr3_aa: CASSPTGTGNTIYF
j_call: TRBJ1-3
d_call: TRBD1
v_call: TRBV4-1
clone_size: NA

cdr3_nt: TGCAGCGTTGACCCGACAGGGTCAGGCCACGAGCAGTACTTC
cdr3_aa: CSVDPTGSGHEQYF
j_call: TRBJ2-7
d_call: TRBD1
v_call: TRBV29-1
clone_size: NA

cdr3_nt: TGCGCCAGCAGCCAAGAAATTAGCGGGAGTTCACCTACGCAGTATTTT
cdr3_aa: CASSQEISGSSPTQYF
j_call: TRBJ2-3
d_call: TRBD2
v_call: TRBV4-1
clone_size: NA

cdr3_nt: TGTGCCAGTAGTATCAACAGCTATGGCTACACCTTC
cdr3_aa: CASSINSYGYTF
j_call: TRBJ1-2
d_call: NA
v_call: TRBV19
clone_size: NA

cdr3_nt: TGTGCCAGCAGTTACCGGGGAGGACCTGGAAACACCATATATTTT
cdr3_aa: CASSYRGGPGNTIYF
j_call: TRBJ1-3
d_call: NA
v_call: TRBV6-5
clone_size: NA

cdr3_nt: TGTGCCAGCAGCTCCACGGGACAGGGCTACAATGAGCAGTTCTTC
cdr3_aa: CASSSTGQGYNEQFF
j_call: TRBJ2-1
d_call: TRBD1
v_call: TRBV5-6
clone_size: NA

cdr3_nt: TGTGCCAGCAGCCAAGATCGGGGGGGTGGCTACACCTTC
cdr3_aa: CASSQDRGGGYTF
j_call: TRBJ1-2
d_call: NA
v_call: TRBV4-2
clone_size: NA

cdr3_nt: TGTGCCAGTAGCTCTAGTACCACAGATACGCAGTATTTT
cdr3_aa: CASSSSTTDTQYF
j_call: TRBJ2-3
d_call: NA
v_call: TRBV19
clone_size: few

cdr3_nt: TGTGCCAGCATGCTACAGGGGGGCTATAACGGGGAGCTGTTTTTT
cdr3_aa: CASMLQGGYNGELFF
j_call: TRBJ2-2
d_call: TRBD1
v_call: TRBV6-5
clone_size: NA

cdr3_nt: TGTGCCAGTAGTTTAGCGGGAGAGGAGTGGTCCTACAATGAGCAGTTCTTC
cdr3_aa: CASSLAGEEWSYNEQFF
j_call: TRBJ2-1
d_call: TRBD2
v_call: TRBV19
clone_size: NA

cdr3_nt: TGTGCCAGCAGTTACTCGCCTAGCGGAAACACAGATACGCAGTATTTT
cdr3_aa: CASSYSPSGNTDTQYF
j_call: TRBJ2-3
d_call: TRBD2
v_call: TRBV6-5
clone_size: NA

cdr3_nt: TGTGCCAGCAACCGCGGGAGGCCCCCTCGAGACAATGAGCAGTTCTTC
cdr3_aa: CASNRGRPPRDNEQFF
j_call: TRBJ2-1
d_call: TRBD2
v_call: TRBV4-2
clone_size: once

cdr3_nt: TGTGCCAGCAGCCAAGTGAGCAGGGCTGGCTCACCCCTCCACTTT
cdr3_aa: CASSQVSRAGSPLHF
j_call: TRBJ1-6
d_call: NA
v_call: TRBV3-1/TRBV3-2
clone_size: once

cdr3_nt: TGTGCCAGCTTGGGCAGGGGACATGGCTACACCTTC
cdr3_aa: CASLGRGHGYTF
j_call: TRBJ1-2
d_call: NA
v_call: TRBV28
clone_size: NA

cdr3_nt: TGTGCCAGTAGTATACGGGGGAAAGCCTACGAGCAGTACTTC
cdr3_aa: CASSIRGKAYEQYF
j_call: TRBJ2-7
d_call: NA
v_call: TRBV19
clone_size: NA

cdr3_nt: TGTGCCAGCAGCCCCCGCTCCTATAATTCACCCCTCCACTTT
cdr3_aa: CASSPRSYNSPLHF
j_call: TRBJ1-6
d_call: NA
v_call: TRBV11-2
clone_size: NA